One and the same sample provided the 19 T cell receptor beta chains below, sequenced in a study of CD8 T cells in ankylosing spondylitis. Study-level points and caveats: A motif in TCR beta, a set of seven to nine highly homologous variants, appeared characteristic of ankylosing spondylitis blood.

These receptors are not linked to any known antigen. TCRdb reprocessed the 5' RACE reads with MiXCR, giving one entry per CDR3 protein. The repertoire includes roughly 470,000 distinct CDR3 sequences, roughly 27% of them detected once, and 0.89% sits in the top ten. Material for sequencing was blood, either unsorted or a sorted T cell fraction (not recorded which). The origin of the receptors is a male donor with ankylosing spondylitis.

This chain uses TRBV4-2 with TRBJ1-4, with 11 positions matching TRBD1. The CDR3 runs to 16 residues. Germline trimming cut 3 bases from V and 6 bases from J; bases unmatched to any gene: 6. The germline gives CDR1 LGHNA, CDR2 YNFKEQ. The CDR3 bases are TGTGCCAGCAGCCAGGAGGACAGGGGGCGCGATGAAAAACTGTTTTTT. Translation gives CASSQEDRGRDEKLFF.

This chain links TRBV20-1 with TRBJ2-5; D is perhaps TRBD1 (6 bases). Germline V CDR1 and CDR2: DFQATT, SNEGSKA (reference sequence). The germline V and J ends were trimmed by 5 bases and 2 bases, with 15 bases remaining between them. CDR3 size: 14 residues. CDR3 protein: CSASPGTLQETQYF. The CDR3 DNA is TGCAGTGCTTCCCCCGGGACACTTCAAGAGACCCAGTACTTC.

The chain recombines TRBV10-3 with TRBJ2-1; D unresolved. Trimming stripped 4 bases from V and 6 bases from J, with 10 bases between. There are 13 residues in the CDR3. Germline V lookup: CDR1 ENHRY, CDR2 SYGVKD. The CDR3 DNA is TGTGCCATCAGTGTCTTCGACGGCAATGAGCAGTTCTTC. Protein sequence: CAISVFDGNEQFF.

This clonotype was seen only a few times. This chain joins TRBV5-1 and TRBJ2-5; TRBD1 matches 11 bases. The length of the CDR3 is 16 residues. J was trimmed by 4 bases and V by 0 bases; bases with no gene match: 5. The V gene's germline CDR1 is SGHRS and CDR2 YFSETQ. In DNA form, the CDR3 reads TGCGCCAGCAGCTTGGTCCCGGGACAGGGGGGAGAGACCCAGTACTTC. It translates to CASSLVPGQGGETQYF.

This sequence joins TRBV5-1 and TRBJ2-5; TRBD2 matches 14 bases. The junction had 5 bases not matched to a gene; V was cut back by 4 bases and J by 3 bases. This CDR3 is 16 amino acids long. Germline CDR1 and CDR2: SGHRS and YFSETQ. CDR3 nucleotides: TGCGCCAGCAGCCCTAGACTAGCGGGAGGGGAAGAGACCCAGTACTTC. Its translation is CASSPRLAGGEETQYF.

The rearrangement links TRBV10-3 to TRBJ2-6, with 12 bases aligning to TRBD1. There are 23 residues in the CDR3. V dropped 0 bases and J dropped 1; count of bases not matched to a gene: 16. Germline loops: CDR1 ENHRY, CDR2 SYGVKD. In DNA, the CDR3 is TGTGCCATCAGTGAGTCGACAAAAACACCGGGACAGGGGGCAGATTCTGGGGCCAACGTCCTGACTTTC. Encoded protein: CAISESTKTPGQGADSGANVLTF.

The V call is TRBV5-1, the J call TRBJ1-2, with D maybe TRBD1 (6 bases). V lost 0 bases and J 8 bases, leaving 14 bases between the germline ends. The CDR3 consists of 14 residues. CDR1 and CDR2 from the germline V gene are SGHRS and YFSETQ. In nucleotides, the CDR3 is TGCGCCAGCAGCTTGGGACAGGCTCATATGGGCTACACCTTC. Translating it yields CASSLGQAHMGYTF.

This chain connects TRBV2 to TRBJ2-1; possibly TRBD2 for D (7 bases). The V gene's germline CDR1 is SNHLY and CDR2 FYNNEI. The CDR3 is 15 residues long. The V and J ends lost 6 bases and 3 bases respectively, with 15 bases between them. The DNA for the CDR3 is TGTGCCAGCAGACTCGGGGGGCCCCTCTACAATGAGCAGTTCTTC. Amino acids: CASRLGGPLYNEQFF.

The chain is built from TRBV6-1 and TRBJ1-4; TRBD1 agrees at 8 bases. Unmatched junction bases numbered 9, after V lost 7 bases and J lost 11 bases. Germline V gives CDR1 MNHNS, CDR2 SASEGT. The CDR3 runs 13 residues. CDR3 DNA: TGTGCCAGCAAAGGGACAGGCGCCGAGAAACTGTTTTTT. It encodes CASKGTGAEKLFF.

V usage is TRBV12-3 or TRBV12-4 and J usage is TRBJ1-6, with D unclear. The length of the CDR3 is 15 residues. Deletions cut 3 bases from V and 5 bases from J, with 11 bases between. CDR3 protein: CASSFSRGNNSPLHF. DNA of the CDR3: TGTGCCAGCAGTTTCAGCCGGGGAAATAATTCACCCCTCCACTTT.

The CDR3 nucleotides are TGCGCCAGCAGTGAACCCGGACTAGCGGGAGGGAACACCGGGGAGCTGTTTTTT. It specifies CASSEPGLAGGNTGELFF. The chain links TRBV10-1 to TRBJ2-2, with TRBD2 identical over 14 bases. Germline lookup yields CDR1 WNHNN and CDR2 SYGVQD (reference sequence). Trimming at V came to 3 bases and at J to 1 base, leaving 4 bases not matched to a gene. CDR3 length equals 18 residues.

This clonotype was counted only a few times. The chain recombines TRBV24-1 with TRBJ1-2; the D is unclear. Deletions cut 6 bases from V and 0 bases from J, with 7 bases between. CDR1 is KGHDR, CDR2 SFDVKD, per germline. The CDR3 covers 13 residues. Here the CDR3 reads CATSITANYGYTF. The CDR3, as DNA: TGTGCCACCAGTATAACAGCTAACTATGGCTACACCTTC.

The genes are TRBV30 and TRBJ2-2; 9 bases are shared with TRBD1. This CDR3 is built from 13 residues. After removal of 3 bases from V and 6 bases from J, the junction contained 2 bases not matched to a gene. Germline V CDR1 and CDR2: GTSNPN, SVGIG (reference sequence). The CDR3 DNA reads TGTGCCTGGAGGGGACAGGGAGCCGGGGAGCTGTTTTTT. Translating it yields CAWRGQGAGELFF.

This clonotype came up a few times. The chain carries TRBV9 and TRBJ2-2; D is possibly TRBD1 or TRBD2 (5 bases each). The CDR3 is 15 amino acids. V shed 2 bases and J shed 4 bases, with 12 bases lying between them. From germline, CDR1 is SGDLS and CDR2 YYNGEE. The CDR3 spells CASSVAGTSTGELFF. The CDR3, as DNA: TGTGCCAGCAGCGTTGCAGGGACGAGCACCGGGGAGCTGTTTTTT.

There are a few counts of this clonotype. The chain carries TRBV20-1 and TRBJ2-2, with no clear D. Germline values: CDR1 DFQATT, CDR2 SNEGSKA (reference sequence). The CDR3 contains 14 residues. Trimming cost V 5 bases and J 2 bases, with 12 bases left between them. Here the CDR3 reads CSAPRPENTGELFF. The CDR3 nucleotides are TGCAGTGCTCCTAGACCGGAAAACACCGGGGAGCTGTTTTTT.

The rearrangement links TRBV30 to TRBJ1-5; D not certain. V dropped 4 bases and J dropped 1 base, with 11 bases sitting between them. This CDR3 has 14 residues. Germline CDR1 GTSNPN, CDR2 SVGIG (reference sequence). Here the CDR3 reads CAWNAGSSNQPQHF. DNA for the CDR3: TGTGCCTGGAATGCGGGGTCCAGCAATCAGCCCCAGCATTTT. Full variable domain (rest looked up from reference TRBV30 and TRBJ1-5): SQTIHQWPATLVQPVGSPLSLECTVEGTSNPNLYWYRQAAGRGLQLLFYSVGIGQISSEVPQNLSASRPQDRQFILSSKKLLLSDSGFYLCAWNAGSSNQPQHFGDGTRLSIL.

The V call is TRBV10-3, the J call TRBJ1-6; D not certain. CDR1 and CDR2 from the germline V gene are ENHRY and SYGVKD. CDR3 length equals 15 residues. V lost 6 bases and J lost 0, with 9 bases in between. This CDR3 reads CAIRGSSSYNSPLHF. In nucleotides, the CDR3 is TGTGCCATCAGGGGGAGTTCCTCCTATAATTCACCCCTCCACTTT.

In this sample, this clonotype turned up a few times. V is TRBV7-9 and J is TRBJ2-1; TRBD2 aligns across 7 bases. Germline V gives CDR1 SEHNR, CDR2 FQNEAQ (reference sequence). This CDR3 has 12 residues. V gave up 5 bases and J gave up 9 bases; unmatched junction bases: 4. CDR3 nucleotide sequence: TGTGCCAGCAGCCCGACTAGCCTTGAGCAGTTCTTC. This sequence encodes CASSPTSLEQFF.

The chain couples TRBV18 to TRBJ1-4; 7 nucleotides agree with TRBD1. V lost 3 bases, J lost 3 bases, and 1 base stayed unmatched. From germline, CDR1 is KGHSH and CDR2 LQKENI. The CDR3 has 14 amino acids. CDR3 loop: CASSPGTANEKLFF. In nucleotides, the CDR3 is TGTGCCAGCTCACCTGGGACAGCTAATGAAAAACTGTTTTTT.